The 31 T cell receptor beta chains given below trace back to one sample, sequenced in a study of sequential checkpoint blockade in melanoma. Method: immunoSEQ multiplex PCR; TCRdb's copy keeps in-frame clones and lacks some. The sample holds 6,500 to 9,000 clones, about a quarter seen once. The sample's treatment: randomized to nivolumab then ipilimumab (arm A) or the reverse (arm B). The sequences come from tumor tissue (inferred from file names), collected from a patient given nivolumab and ipilimumab in sequence. The source of these receptors is a human donor with melanoma.

Many counts were recorded for this clone. The CDR3 sequence: CASSPGSTNYGYTF. The DNA of the CDR3 is TGTGCCAGCAGCCCAGGCTCAACTAACTATGGCTACACCTTC. The rearrangement joins TRBV11-3 to TRBJ1-2; D call uncertain. Per germline, CDR1 SGHNT and CDR2 YENEEA. V gave up 5 bases and J gave up 0 bases, with 10 bases separating them. The CDR3 extends over 14 amino acids.

The rearrangement uses TRBV15 and TRBJ1-5; 10 nucleotides line up with TRBD1. Unmatched junction bases numbered 5, after V lost 3 bases and J lost 6 bases. Per the germline V gene, CDR1 is LNHNV and CDR2 is YYDKDF (reference sequence). The CDR3 runs 15 residues. The CDR3 spells CATSSRDRGGQPQHF. CDR3 DNA sequence: TGTGCCACCAGCAGTAGGGACAGGGGTGGTCAGCCCCAGCATTTT.

V is TRBV19 and J is TRBJ1-4, with D possibly being TRBD1 (6 bases). CDR3 length: 15 amino acids. V gave up 6 bases and J gave up 4 bases, with 15 bases separating them. CDR1 is LNHDA, CDR2 SQIVND, per germline (reference sequence). Written as DNA, the CDR3 is TGTGCCAGTAGCCCATGGGGGGCGGATAATGAAAAACTGTTTTTT. Translating it yields CASSPWGADNEKLFF.

This clone has a handful of counts. The rearrangement links TRBV6-8 to TRBJ2-7, with 8 nucleotides matching TRBD2. The trim removed 7 bases at V and 3 bases at J, leaving 11 bases unmatched. Germline V gives CDR1 MNHGY, CDR2 SAAAGT. The CDR3 loop spans 15 amino acids. As DNA, the CDR3 is TGTGCCAGCACTGGCCGGGCGGGAGGTCTCTACGAGCAGTACTTC. It yields the protein CASTGRAGGLYEQYF.

This clone was picked up a small number of times. The chain uses TRBV28 and TRBJ2-5; 12 bases are shared with TRBD2. With V trimmed by 5 bases and J by 1 base, 8 bases remained unmatched. Germline V CDR1 and CDR2: MDHEN, SYDVKM. The CDR3 totals 17 residues. The CDR3 DNA reads TGTGCCAGCAGTCTCTGGACTAGCGGGACCTCCCAAGAGACCCAGTACTTC. Translated, it gives CASSLWTSGTSQETQYF.

This clone has ten or more counts. This chain connects TRBV11-3 to TRBJ2-5; 13 nucleotides match TRBD2. V lost 3 bases, J lost 5 bases, and 9 bases stayed unmatched. Germline-derived CDR1 and CDR2 are SGHNT and YENEEA. The CDR3 loop spans 17 amino acids. The DNA of the CDR3 is TGTGCCAGCAGCTTCGGACTAGCGGGAGAAGGCCGGGAGACCCAGTACTTC. It is translated as CASSFGLAGEGRETQYF.

In this sample, this clone turned up a few times. This sequence joins TRBV6-8 and TRBJ1-5, with a weak D call TRBD1 (6 bases). This CDR3 region has 15 residues. CDR1 is MNHGY, CDR2 SAAAGT, per germline. V was clipped by 5 bases and J by 7 bases, with 18 bases between them. The CDR3 is CASSPERTAAQPQHF. The CDR3 bases are TGTGCCAGCAGTCCCGAACGGACAGCCGCGCAGCCCCAGCATTTT.

CDR3 residues: CASRRGAQNEQFF. The DNA of the CDR3 is TGTGCCAGCAGGCGGGGGGCTCAGAATGAGCAGTTCTTC. The chain joins TRBV25-1 to TRBJ2-1; 8 bases map to TRBD2. From germline, CDR1 is MGHDK and CDR2 SYGVNS. V gave up 6 bases and J gave up 7 bases; unmatched junction bases: 5. The CDR3 runs 13 residues. The entire variable domain, with the rest obtained from reference TRBV25-1 and TRBJ2-1, is as follows: EADIYQTPRYLVIGTGKKITLECSQTMGHDKMYWYQQDPGMELHLIHYSYGVNSTEKGDLSSESTVSRIRTEHFPLTLESARPSHTSQYLCASRRGAQNEQFFGPGTRLTVL.

The genes are TRBV5-1 and TRBJ2-7, with a tentative D call TRBD1 (5 bases). V lost 1 base and J lost 2, with 13 bases in between. Per germline, CDR1 SGHRS and CDR2 YFSETQ. The CDR3 loop spans 15 amino acids. CDR3 region: CASSLLGQGAYEQYF. CDR3 DNA sequence: TGCGCCAGCAGCTTGTTGGGGCAAGGAGCCTACGAGCAGTACTTC.

This clone occurred a few times. The gene calls are TRBV9 and TRBJ2-1, with D perhaps assigned TRBD1 or TRBD2 (6 bases each). Trimming stripped 0 bases from V and 4 bases from J, with 11 bases between. CDR1 is SGDLS and CDR2 is YYNGEE in the germline V gene. There are 15 residues in the CDR3. The CDR3 region has the DNA TGTGCCAGCAGCGTAGACGGGGGCCAATACAATGAGCAGTTCTTC. Translation gives CASSVDGGQYNEQFF. Using reference TRBV9 and TRBJ2-1 for the parts outside the CDR3, the full variable domain is DSGVTQTPKHLITATGQRVTLRCSPRSGDLSVYWYQQSLDQGLQFLIQYYNGEERAKGNILERFSAQQFPDLHSELNLSSLELGDSALYFCASSVDGGQYNEQFFGPGTRLTVL.

The V and J genes are TRBV19 and TRBJ2-7, with 13 bases identical to TRBD2. Trimming removed 10 bases from V and 7 bases from J; junction bases left unmatched: 22. CDR3 size: 18 residues. Per germline, CDR1 LNHDA and CDR2 SQIVND (reference sequence). The CDR3 DNA follows: TGTGCCACTTATGACCGAGGAGGACTAGCGGGAGTATCGGGAGAGCAGTACTTC. Translation gives CATYDRGGLAGVSGEQYF. Full variable domain (missing parts from reference TRBV19 and TRBJ2-7): DGGITQSPKYLFRKEGQNVTLSCEQNLNHDAMYWYRQDPGQGLRLIYYSQIVNDFQKGDIAEGYSVSREKKESFPLTVTSAQKNPTAFYLCATYDRGGLAGVSGEQYFGPGTRLTVT.

CDR3 in amino acids: CASSYIGLAGASSYNEQFF. CDR3 DNA sequence: TGTGCCAGCAGTTACATAGGACTAGCGGGGGCGAGCTCCTACAATGAGCAGTTCTTC. The chain is built from TRBV6-8 and TRBJ2-1, with 13 bases lining up with TRBD2. CDR3 length equals 19 residues. CDR1 MNHGY and CDR2 SAAAGT come from the germline V gene. The junction had 7 bases not matched to a gene; V was cut back by 2 bases and J by 0 bases.

The chain joins TRBV6-8 to TRBJ2-5, with D maybe TRBD2 (6 bases). This CDR3 has 14 residues. From germline, CDR1 is MNHGY and CDR2 SAAAGT. The V end lost 2 bases, the J end lost 3 bases, and 10 bases lay between the germline ends. The CDR3 bases are TGTGCCAGCAGTTACGGGACTTTCGAAGAGACCCAGTACTTC. As protein: CASSYGTFEETQYF.

By frequency in the sample, this clone is medium-sized (0.01 to 0.1%). The genes are TRBV6-8 and TRBJ1-4; unclear D gene. This CDR3 is 15 amino acids long. Germline CDR1 and CDR2: MNHGY and SAAAGT. V was pared by 4 bases and J by 6 bases, with 15 bases between. In nucleotides, the CDR3 is TGTGCCAGCAGTTCATTTGGCGACGTGCATGAAAAACTGTTTTTT. Translated, it gives CASSSFGDVHEKLFF.

This clone has ten or more counts. CDR3 in amino acids: CASSPQDSSYEQYF. CDR3 sequence (DNA): TGCGCCAGCAGCCCCCAGGACAGCTCCTACGAGCAGTACTTC. V gene TRBV23-1 combines with J gene TRBJ2-7, with D perhaps matching TRBD1 (6 bases). TRBV23-1 is an ORF; its function is uncertain. Trimming took off 6 bases at V and 0 bases at J, with 12 bases between the two ends. The CDR3 is 14 amino acids.

Many counts were recorded for this clone. DNA for the CDR3: TGCGCCAGCAGCCCGGGACTAGCGGTCCAAGAGACCCAGTACTTC. The encoded protein is CASSPGLAVQETQYF. This sequence joins TRBV23-1 and TRBJ2-5, with TRBD2 matching over 11 bases. TRBV23-1 is given ORF status, its function remaining uncertain. Trimming cost V 6 bases and J 1 base; bases outside gene matches: 4. CDR3 length: 15 residues.

In its sample, this clone is medium-sized. This chain joins TRBV1 and TRBJ1-2; the D call in the table, TRBD1, was not verified against the DNA. TRBV1 is given as a pseudogene. The CDR3 loop spans 13 amino acids. CDR3 in amino acids: CRDRESHFYGYTF. Here the CDR3 DNA reads TGCAGGGACAGGGAGTCCCACTTCTATGGCTACACCTTC.

The chain is built from TRBV19 and TRBJ2-3; D gene ambiguous. Per germline, CDR1 LNHDA and CDR2 SQIVND (reference sequence). The CDR3 length is 14 residues. Trimming took 2 bases from V and 2 from J, leaving 8 bases between them. The DNA of the CDR3 is TGTGCCAGTAGTATAAAGGCGGACACAGATACGCAGTATTTT. It translates to CASSIKADTDTQYF.

This clone appeared once. V and J are TRBV15 and TRBJ2-3; 13 bases line up with TRBD2. The V gene's germline CDR1 is LNHNV and CDR2 YYDKDF (reference sequence). Unmatched junction bases numbered 3, after V lost 4 bases and J lost 2 bases. This CDR3 is 16 amino acids long. In DNA, the CDR3 is TGTGCCACCAGCAAAACTAGCGGGAGGGTCACAGATACGCAGTATTTT. Protein product: CATSKTSGRVTDTQYF.

This clone was detected only a few times. The chain has TRBV11-3 and TRBJ2-1; D possibly matches TRBD1 or TRBD2 (5 bases each). The V end was cut by 3 bases, the J end by 4 bases, with 19 bases between. The CDR3 extends over 17 amino acids. The germline CDR1 and CDR2 sequences are SGHNT and YENEEA. CDR3 nucleotide sequence: TGTGCCAGCAGCTTCACCGGCGAGCGGACACGATACAATGAGCAGTTCTTC. The encoded protein is CASSFTGERTRYNEQFF.

This clone has just a few counts. The chain recombines TRBV28 with TRBJ2-3; the D gene is possibly TRBD2 (6 bases). CDR3 size: 15 residues. The germline CDR1 and CDR2 sequences are MDHEN and SYDVKM. V shed 7 bases and J shed 0 bases, with 14 bases lying between them. CDR3: CASTLAVTSTDTQYF. In DNA, the CDR3 is TGTGCCAGCACCTTAGCGGTAACAAGCACAGATACGCAGTATTTT.

The V call is TRBV6-8, the J call TRBJ2-1, with 9 bases fitting TRBD2. V dropped 2 bases and J dropped 9; count of bases not matched to a gene: 11. Per germline, CDR1 MNHGY and CDR2 SAAAGT. The CDR3 consists of 16 residues. Here the CDR3 DNA reads TGTGCCAGCAGTTACACTACCGGGACTAGCTACGGTGAGCAGTTCTTC. Protein product: CASSYTTGTSYGEQFF.

The chain recombines TRBV19 with TRBJ2-1; D gene unclear. This CDR3 spans 15 amino acids. Trimming pared 6 bases from V and 0 bases from J, leaving 12 bases between. CDR1 and CDR2 from the germline V gene are LNHDA and SQIVND (reference sequence). CDR3: CASSVERSSYNEQFF. In DNA form, the CDR3 reads TGTGCCAGTAGCGTCGAACGAAGCTCCTACAATGAGCAGTTCTTC.

This chain connects TRBV11-3 to TRBJ1-6, with 8 bases identical to TRBD1. Germline loops: CDR1 SGHNT, CDR2 YENEEA. The CDR3 loop spans 16 amino acids. V shed 3 bases, J shed 9 bases, and the junction held 10 bases outside the gene matches. The CDR3 region has the DNA TGTGCCAGCAGCTTTAGCCCGGGACAGGCTTTTTCACCCCTCCACTTT. Translated, it gives CASSFSPGQAFSPLHF.

This clone has a handful of counts. The rearrangement uses TRBV9 and TRBJ2-3; TRBD2 agrees at 9 bases. V lost 0 bases, J lost 1 base, and 6 bases stayed unmatched. The CDR3 has 17 residues. The germline CDR1 and CDR2 sequences are SGDLS and YYNGEE. DNA of the CDR3: TGTGCCAGCAGCGTAGCTGTGGCTAGCGGGGGCACAGATACGCAGTATTTT. Translation: CASSVAVASGGTDTQYF.

The CDR3 DNA follows: TGTGCCTGGAGTTGGGGAAATCTTGCCTACGAGCAGTACTTC. Protein: CAWSWGNLAYEQYF. This chain joins TRBV30 and TRBJ2-7; D is unresolved. Trimming stripped 2 bases from V and 2 bases from J, with 13 bases between. The CDR3 contains 14 residues. Germline CDR1 GTSNPN, CDR2 SVGIG (reference sequence).

The rearrangement uses TRBV29-1 and TRBJ1-1; D remains ambiguous. The CDR3 length is 12 residues. Deletions cut 4 bases from V and 2 bases from J, with 8 bases between. In germline, CDR1 is SQVTM, CDR2 ANQGSEA. The CDR3 here is CSVGYSNTEAFF. CDR3 DNA sequence: TGCAGCGTTGGGTACAGCAACACTGAAGCTTTCTTT.

The chain carries TRBV6-8 and TRBJ2-3; D unclear. V was shortened by 6 bases and J by 6 bases, with 13 bases between the two germline ends. This CDR3 spans 13 amino acids. Germline values: CDR1 MNHGY, CDR2 SAAAGT. The CDR3 DNA sequence: TGTGCCAGCAGCCCGAATGGGGTGGATACGCAGTATTTT. Protein sequence: CASSPNGVDTQYF.

This clone was seen only a few times. The chain links TRBV11-3 to TRBJ2-3, with 12 bases matching TRBD2. The CDR3 contains 14 residues. Unmatched junction bases numbered 5, after V lost 5 bases and J lost 8 bases. Germline V gene sequence: CDR1 SGHNT, CDR2 YENEEA. The CDR3 loop is CASSPRTSGTTQYF. CDR3 sequence (DNA): TGTGCCAGCAGCCCCCGGACTAGCGGGACTACGCAGTATTTT.

J is TRBJ1-4 and V is TRBV23-1; D is perhaps TRBD1 (6 bases). TRBV23-1 is an ORF, and what it does is uncertain. CDR3 size: 15 residues. Between the trimmed V and J ends, which lost 6 bases and 4 bases, there was a span of 15 bases. The CDR3 protein is CASSQGGGFNEKLFF. The CDR3, as DNA: TGCGCCAGCAGCCAAGGGGGAGGGTTTAATGAAAAACTGTTTTTT.

This clone has more than one count but fewer than ten. J is TRBJ1-5 and V is TRBV6-8; 8 nucleotides agree with TRBD1. This CDR3 has 17 residues. CDR1 is MNHGY and CDR2 is SAAAGT in the germline V gene. With V trimmed by 4 bases and J by 1 base, 9 bases remained unmatched. CDR3 protein: CASSSLQGGGSNQPQHF. The DNA of the CDR3 is TGTGCCAGCAGTTCACTACAGGGGGGAGGAAGCAATCAGCCCCAGCATTTT.